This T cell receptor beta chain was recorded in a study of beta chain features in type 1 diabetes. The entirety of the isolated RNA underwent reverse transcription, so expressed TCRB transcripts were sequenced. Sequencing was performed with immunoSEQ multiplex PCR; in TCRdb, only in-frame clones are kept and a portion is missing. The sample has 130,000 to 150,000 clones; just over 9% are singletons. V lost 4 bases to trimming and J lost 5 bases, with 8 bases between them. Germline V gene sequence: CDR1 ENHRY, CDR2 SYGVKD. This CDR3 region has 13 residues. As to this clone: What it binds is not known.

Study findings and constraints: Lower insertion and higher deletion counts appeared at VDJ junctions in type 1 diabetes patients.

The sample was central memory CD4+ T cells from blood. The receptor comes from a man in his late teens or twenties in good health. The V gene is TRBV10-3, the J gene TRBJ1-4; weak D call: TRBD1 (5 bases). CDR3 sequence reads: CAISVRANEKLFF. The CDR3 coding sequence is TGTGCCATCAGTGTCAGGGCCAATGAAAAACTGTTTTTT.